The T cell receptor (beta chain) described here comes from a study of beta chain features in type 1 diabetes. In the study overall: Regarding age, gender and cell yields, patients proved similar to healthy donors. Overall study findings and caveats: All four CD4+ subsets from Type 1 diabetes patients carried moderately but significantly shorter TCRB CDR3s.

Comment on this clone: The antigen is unknown.

What was sequenced were expressed TCRB transcripts, since all of the isolated RNA had been reverse transcribed. Measured with immunoSEQ multiplex PCR; TCRdb has only the in-frame clones, and not every one. The profile shows about 660,000 clones, more than 12% of them singletons. With 5 bases removed from V and 2 bases from J, the gap between germline ends came to 18 bases. The CDR3 runs to 15 residues. The germline gives CDR1 GTSNPN, CDR2 SVGIG (reference sequence). This chain links TRBV30 with TRBJ2-5; D call uncertain. Sequencing was carried out using naive CD4+ T cells from blood. This clonotype originated in a man between 18 and 35 years old with type 1 diabetes. In DNA form, the CDR3 reads TGTGCCTGGGCTCGTGGTTTAGGCTTGCAAGAGACCCAGTACTTC. This translates into CAWARGLGLQETQYF.